This entry lists 4 T cell receptor beta chains sequenced from one sample in a study of PD-1 blockade in classical Hodgkin lymphoma. The repertoire was sequenced with immunoSEQ multiplex PCR; TCRdb's copy has only in-frame clones and lacks some. Of around 30,000 clones in the sample, about 89% were seen once. Stated time point: newly diagnosed, previously untreated cHL patient sample. Purification of CD4+ T cells from thawed PBMCs was achieved by magnetic negative selection. Sequencing was done on a sample of CD4+ T cells from blood. These receptors were obtained from a human donor with classical Hodgkin lymphoma.

This chain joins TRBV5-1 and TRBJ2-7; 10 positions agree with TRBD2. The CDR3 is 16 residues long. V dropped 4 bases and J dropped 0; count of bases not matched to a gene: 7. Germline CDR1 and CDR2: SGHRS and YFSETQ. CDR3 region: CASSPSLAGASYEQYF. The CDR3 DNA sequence: TGCGCCAGCAGCCCCTCCCTAGCGGGAGCCTCCTACGAGCAGTACTTC.

The genes are TRBV7-2 and TRBJ1-5; 7 bases map to TRBD1. V was pared by 4 bases and J by 0 bases, with 9 bases of the junction left unmatched. Germline CDR1 SGHTA, CDR2 FQGNSA. The CDR3 length is 17 residues. CDR3 protein: CASSSQGQSYSNQPQHF. DNA for the CDR3: TGTGCCAGCAGCTCCCAGGGACAGTCATATAGCAATCAGCCCCAGCATTTT.

The rearrangement joins TRBV19 to TRBJ1-5; 7 bases are a match to TRBD1. The CDR3 spans 13 residues. Germline trimming cut 2 bases from V and 7 bases from J; bases unmatched to any gene: 2. The germline gives CDR1 LNHDA, CDR2 SQIVND (reference sequence). The CDR3 coding sequence is TGTGCCAGTAGTATAACAGGGGTGCAGCCCCAGCATTTT. Residues: CASSITGVQPQHF.

In its sample, this clone was seen once. The chain links TRBV20-1 to TRBJ1-1; D is unclear. Trimming removed 7 bases at V and 2 bases at J, with 8 bases between. The CDR3 is 11 residues long. CDR1 DFQATT and CDR2 SNEGSKA come from the germline V gene (reference sequence). CDR3 nucleotides: TGCAGTGTTGGGGTAAACACTGAAGCTTTCTTT. This encodes CSVGVNTEAFF.